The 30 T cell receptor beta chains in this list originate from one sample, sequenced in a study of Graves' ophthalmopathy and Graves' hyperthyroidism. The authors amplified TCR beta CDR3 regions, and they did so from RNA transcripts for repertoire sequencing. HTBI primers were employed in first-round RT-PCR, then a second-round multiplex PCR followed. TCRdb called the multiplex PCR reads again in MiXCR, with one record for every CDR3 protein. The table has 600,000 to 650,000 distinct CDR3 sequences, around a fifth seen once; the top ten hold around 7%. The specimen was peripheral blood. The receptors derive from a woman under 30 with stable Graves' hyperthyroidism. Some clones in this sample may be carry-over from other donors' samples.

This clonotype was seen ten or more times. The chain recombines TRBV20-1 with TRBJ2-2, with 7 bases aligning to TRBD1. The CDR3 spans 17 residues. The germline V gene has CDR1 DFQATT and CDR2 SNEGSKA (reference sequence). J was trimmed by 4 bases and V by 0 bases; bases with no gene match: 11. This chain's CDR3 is CSARDPWGTESTGELFF. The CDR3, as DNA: TGCAGTGCTAGAGATCCTTGGGGGACAGAGAGCACCGGGGAGCTGTTTTTT.

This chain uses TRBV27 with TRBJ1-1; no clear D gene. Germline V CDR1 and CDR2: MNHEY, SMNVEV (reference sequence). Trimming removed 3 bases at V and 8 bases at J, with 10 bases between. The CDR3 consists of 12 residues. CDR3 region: CASSFAGSEAFF. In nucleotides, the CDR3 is TGTGCCAGCAGTTTTGCCGGGAGCGAAGCTTTCTTT.

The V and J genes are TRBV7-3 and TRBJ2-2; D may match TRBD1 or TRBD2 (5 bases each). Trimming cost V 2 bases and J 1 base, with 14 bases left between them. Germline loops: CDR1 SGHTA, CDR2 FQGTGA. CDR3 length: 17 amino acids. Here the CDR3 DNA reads TGTGCCAGCAGCTTAGGGGTTTTTGGGGGGAACACCGGGGAGCTGTTTTTT. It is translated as CASSLGVFGGNTGELFF.

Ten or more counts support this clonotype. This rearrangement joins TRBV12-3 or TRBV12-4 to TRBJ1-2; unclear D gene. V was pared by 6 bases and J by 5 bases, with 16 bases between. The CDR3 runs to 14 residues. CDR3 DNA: TGTGCCAGCAGCGCAGGACTCCTGGGATATGGCTACACCTTC. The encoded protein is CASSAGLLGYGYTF.

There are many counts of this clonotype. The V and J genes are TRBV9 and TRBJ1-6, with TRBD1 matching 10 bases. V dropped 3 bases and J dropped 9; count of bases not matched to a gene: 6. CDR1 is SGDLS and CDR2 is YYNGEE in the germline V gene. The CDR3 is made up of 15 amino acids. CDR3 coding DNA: TGTGCCAGCAGCGCAGGGACAGGGGCGAGTTCACCCCTCCACTTT. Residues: CASSAGTGASSPLHF.

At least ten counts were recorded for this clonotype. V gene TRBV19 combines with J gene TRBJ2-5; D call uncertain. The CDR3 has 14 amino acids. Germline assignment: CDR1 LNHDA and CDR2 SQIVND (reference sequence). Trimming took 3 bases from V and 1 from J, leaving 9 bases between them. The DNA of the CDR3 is TGTGCCAGTAGTATGGTTCCCCCCCAAGAGACCCAGTACTTC. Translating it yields CASSMVPPQETQYF.

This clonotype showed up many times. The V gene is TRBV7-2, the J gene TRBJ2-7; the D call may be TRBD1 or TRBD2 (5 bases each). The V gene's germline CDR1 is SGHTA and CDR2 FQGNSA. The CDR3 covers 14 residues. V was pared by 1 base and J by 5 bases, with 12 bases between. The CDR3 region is CASSLGSRENEQYF. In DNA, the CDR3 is TGTGCCAGCAGCTTAGGCTCCAGGGAGAACGAGCAGTACTTC.

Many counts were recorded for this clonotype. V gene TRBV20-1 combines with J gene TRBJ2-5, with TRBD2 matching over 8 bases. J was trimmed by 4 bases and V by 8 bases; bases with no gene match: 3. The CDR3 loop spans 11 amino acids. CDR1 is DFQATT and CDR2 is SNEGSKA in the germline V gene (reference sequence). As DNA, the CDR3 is TGCAGTAGCGGGGGAGGAGAGACCCAGTACTTC. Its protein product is CSSGGGETQYF.

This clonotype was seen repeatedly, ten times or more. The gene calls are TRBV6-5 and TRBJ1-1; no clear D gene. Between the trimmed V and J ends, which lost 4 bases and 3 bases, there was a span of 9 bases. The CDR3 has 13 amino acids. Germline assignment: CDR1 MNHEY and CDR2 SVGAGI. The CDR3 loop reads CASSWDWDTEAFF. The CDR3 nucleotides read TGTGCCAGCAGTTGGGATTGGGACACTGAAGCTTTCTTT.

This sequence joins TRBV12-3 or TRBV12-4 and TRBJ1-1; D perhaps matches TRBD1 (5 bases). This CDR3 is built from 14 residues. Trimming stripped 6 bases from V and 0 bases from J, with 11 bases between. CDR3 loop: CASRGVGMNTEAFF. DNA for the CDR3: TGTGCCAGCAGGGGGGTGGGGATGAACACTGAAGCTTTCTTT.

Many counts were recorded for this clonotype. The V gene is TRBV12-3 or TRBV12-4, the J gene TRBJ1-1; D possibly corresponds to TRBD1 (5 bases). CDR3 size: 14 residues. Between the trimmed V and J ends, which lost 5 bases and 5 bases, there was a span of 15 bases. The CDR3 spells CASSARGSVTEAFF. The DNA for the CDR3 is TGTGCCAGCAGTGCGCGGGGCTCGGTAACTGAAGCTTTCTTT.

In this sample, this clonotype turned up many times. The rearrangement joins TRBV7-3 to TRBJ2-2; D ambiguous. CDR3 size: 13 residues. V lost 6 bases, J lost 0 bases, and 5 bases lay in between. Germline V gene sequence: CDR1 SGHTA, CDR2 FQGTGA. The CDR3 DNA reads TGTGCCAGCAGTTCCACGAACACCGGGGAGCTGTTTTTT. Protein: CASSSTNTGELFF.

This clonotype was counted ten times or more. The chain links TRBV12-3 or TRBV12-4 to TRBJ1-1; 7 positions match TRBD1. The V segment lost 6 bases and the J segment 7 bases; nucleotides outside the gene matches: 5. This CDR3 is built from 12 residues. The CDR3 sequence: CASRDWDSEAFF. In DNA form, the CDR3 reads TGTGCCAGCAGGGATTGGGACAGTGAAGCTTTCTTT.

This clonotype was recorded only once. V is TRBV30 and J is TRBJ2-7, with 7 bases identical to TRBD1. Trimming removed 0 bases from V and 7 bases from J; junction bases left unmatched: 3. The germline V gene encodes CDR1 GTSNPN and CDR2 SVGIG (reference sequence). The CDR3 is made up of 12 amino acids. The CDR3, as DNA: TGTGCCTGGAGTGTAGGACAGGAAGAGCAGTACTTC. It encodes CAWSVGQEEQYF.

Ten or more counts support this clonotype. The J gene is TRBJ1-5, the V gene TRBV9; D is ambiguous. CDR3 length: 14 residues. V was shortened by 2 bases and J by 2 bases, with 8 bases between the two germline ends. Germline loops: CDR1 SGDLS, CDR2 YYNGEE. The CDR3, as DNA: TGTGCCAGCAGCGTTAGAGACGGCAATCAGCCCCAGCATTTT. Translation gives CASSVRDGNQPQHF. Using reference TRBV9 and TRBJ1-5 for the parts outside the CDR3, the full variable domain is DSGVTQTPKHLITATGQRVTLRCSPRSGDLSVYWYQQSLDQGLQFLIQYYNGEERAKGNILERFSAQQFPDLHSELNLSSLELGDSALYFCASSVRDGNQPQHFGDGTRLSIL.

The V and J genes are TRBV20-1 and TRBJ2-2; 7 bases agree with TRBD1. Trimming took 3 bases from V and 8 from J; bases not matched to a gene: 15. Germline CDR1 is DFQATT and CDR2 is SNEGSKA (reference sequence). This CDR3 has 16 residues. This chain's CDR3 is CSASAPPGQRAGELFF. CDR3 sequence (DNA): TGCAGTGCTAGCGCCCCGCCGGGACAGAGGGCTGGGGAGCTGTTTTTT.

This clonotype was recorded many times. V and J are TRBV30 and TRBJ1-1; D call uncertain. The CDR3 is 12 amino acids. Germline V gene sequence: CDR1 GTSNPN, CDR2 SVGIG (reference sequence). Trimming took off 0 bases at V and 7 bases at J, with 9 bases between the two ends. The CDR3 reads CAWSVRRVEAFF. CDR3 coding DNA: TGTGCCTGGAGTGTAAGGAGAGTTGAAGCTTTCTTT.

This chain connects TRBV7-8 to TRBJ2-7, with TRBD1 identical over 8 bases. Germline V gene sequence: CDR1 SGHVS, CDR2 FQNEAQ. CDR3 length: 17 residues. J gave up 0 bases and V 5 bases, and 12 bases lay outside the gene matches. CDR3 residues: CASSRIPYGTGSYEQYF. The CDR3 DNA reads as TGTGCCAGCAGCCGAATCCCCTACGGGACAGGCTCCTACGAGCAGTACTTC. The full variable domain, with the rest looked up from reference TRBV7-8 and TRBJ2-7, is GAGVSQSPRYKVAKRGQDVALRCDPISGHVSLFWYQQALGQGPEFLTYFQNEAQLDKSGLPSDRFFAERPEGSVSTLKIQRTQQEDSAVYLCASSRIPYGTGSYEQYFGPGTRLTVT.

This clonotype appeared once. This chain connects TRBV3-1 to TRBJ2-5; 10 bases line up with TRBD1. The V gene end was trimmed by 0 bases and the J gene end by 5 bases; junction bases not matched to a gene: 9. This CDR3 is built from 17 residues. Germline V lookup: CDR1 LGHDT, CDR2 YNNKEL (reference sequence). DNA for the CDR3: TGTGCCAGCAGCCAAGAAGCAGGGACAGGGGTAGGCGAGACCCAGTACTTC. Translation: CASSQEAGTGVGETQYF.

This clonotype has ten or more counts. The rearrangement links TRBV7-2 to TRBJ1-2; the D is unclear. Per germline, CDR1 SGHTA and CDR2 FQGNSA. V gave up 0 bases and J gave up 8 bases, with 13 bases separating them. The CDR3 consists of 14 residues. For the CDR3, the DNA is TGTGCCAGCAGCTTAGCATACGGGAGATCAGGCTACACCTTC. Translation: CASSLAYGRSGYTF.

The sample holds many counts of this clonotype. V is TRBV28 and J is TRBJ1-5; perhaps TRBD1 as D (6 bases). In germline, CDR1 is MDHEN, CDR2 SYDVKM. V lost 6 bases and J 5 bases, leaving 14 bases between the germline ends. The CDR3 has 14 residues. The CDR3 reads CASSPGTFYQPQHF. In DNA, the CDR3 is TGTGCCAGCAGCCCCGGGACATTCTATCAGCCCCAGCATTTT.

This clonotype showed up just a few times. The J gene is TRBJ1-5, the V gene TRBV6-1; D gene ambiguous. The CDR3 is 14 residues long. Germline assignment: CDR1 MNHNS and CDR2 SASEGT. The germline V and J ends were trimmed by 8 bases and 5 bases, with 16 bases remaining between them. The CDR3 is CASGRDSQYQPQHF. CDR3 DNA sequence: TGTGCCAGCGGTCGGGATTCCCAATATCAGCCCCAGCATTTT.

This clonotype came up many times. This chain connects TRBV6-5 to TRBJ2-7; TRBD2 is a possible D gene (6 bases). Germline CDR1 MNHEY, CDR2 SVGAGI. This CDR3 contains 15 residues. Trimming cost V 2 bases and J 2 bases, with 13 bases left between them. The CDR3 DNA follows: TGTGCCAGCAGTTACATGGAAGGGGAGGCCTACGAGCAGTACTTC. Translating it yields CASSYMEGEAYEQYF.

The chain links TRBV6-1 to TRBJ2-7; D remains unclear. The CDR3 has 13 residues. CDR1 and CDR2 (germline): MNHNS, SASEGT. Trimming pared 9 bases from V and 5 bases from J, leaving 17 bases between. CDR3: CASRRNWVHEQYF. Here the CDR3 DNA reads TGTGCCAGTCGCCGGAATTGGGTCCACGAGCAGTACTTC.

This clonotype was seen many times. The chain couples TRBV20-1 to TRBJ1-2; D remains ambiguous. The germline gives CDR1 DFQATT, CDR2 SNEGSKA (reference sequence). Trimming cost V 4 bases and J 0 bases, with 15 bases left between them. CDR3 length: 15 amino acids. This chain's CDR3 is CSAILHLTSNYGYTF. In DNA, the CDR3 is TGCAGTGCTATCTTACACCTGACGTCTAACTATGGCTACACCTTC.

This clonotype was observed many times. CDR3 in DNA: TGTGCCACCAGCGGCGGAGTAGCTTCCTACGAGCAGTACTTC. As protein: CATSGGVASYEQYF. The chain combines TRBV15 with TRBJ2-7; D not certain. The CDR3 covers 14 residues. Germline lookup yields CDR1 LNHNV and CDR2 YYDKDF (reference sequence). V lost 5 bases and J lost 1, with 12 bases in between.

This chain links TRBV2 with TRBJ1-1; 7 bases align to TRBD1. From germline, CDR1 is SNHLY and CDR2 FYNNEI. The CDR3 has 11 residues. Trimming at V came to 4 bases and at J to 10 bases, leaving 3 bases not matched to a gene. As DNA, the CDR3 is TGTGCCAGCAGTGCAGGGGGGGTAGCTTTCTTT. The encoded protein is CASSAGGVAFF.

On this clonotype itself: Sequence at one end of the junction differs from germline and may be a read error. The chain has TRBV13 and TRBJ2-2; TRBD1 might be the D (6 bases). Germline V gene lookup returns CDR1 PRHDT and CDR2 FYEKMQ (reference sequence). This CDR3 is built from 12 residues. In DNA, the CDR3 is TGTGGCGTCCCAACAGGGCCCGGGGAGCTGGTTTTT. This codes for CGVPTGPGELVF.

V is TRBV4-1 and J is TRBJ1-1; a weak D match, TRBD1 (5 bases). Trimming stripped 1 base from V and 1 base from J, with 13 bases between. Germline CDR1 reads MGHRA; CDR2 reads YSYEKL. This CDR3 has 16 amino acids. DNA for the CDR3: TGCGCCAGCAGCCAAGGGCCCCCACAGGAGAACACTGAAGCTTTCTTT. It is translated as CASSQGPPQENTEAFF.

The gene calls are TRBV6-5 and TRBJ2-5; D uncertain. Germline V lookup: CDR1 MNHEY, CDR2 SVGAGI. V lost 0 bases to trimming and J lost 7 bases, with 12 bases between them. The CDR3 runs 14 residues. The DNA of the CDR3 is TGTGCCAGCAGTTACTCGATGACGGCAGGGACCCAGTACTTC. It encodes CASSYSMTAGTQYF.